This T cell receptor (beta chain) was profiled in a study of blood T cell repertoires in COVID-19. Study as a whole: There were acute and convalescent COVID-19 samples, and they came from the United States, Italy and Spain.

In germline, CDR1 is MDHEN, CDR2 SYDVKM. Trimming left V 6 bases short and J 0 bases short, with 8 bases between. The CDR3 totals 14 residues. Original processing methods: Amplification of reference gene primers was used by the study to estimate nucleated cell counts. Clones were read by immunoSEQ multiplex PCR, and TCRdb kept only the in-frame ones, dropping some. V, J and clone size are those of that table, while D and trimming were read from the DNA. Here the sample spans 290,000 or so clones, roughly 85% being singletons. This clonotype originated in a man in his forties or fifties with active or convalescent COVID-19. The specimen sequenced was peripheral blood. The rearrangement joins TRBV28 to TRBJ2-2, with D possibly TRBD1 on 5 matching bases. CDR3 sequence: CASRGVSNTGELFF. Here the CDR3 DNA reads TGTGCCAGCAGAGGGGTCTCGAACACCGGGGAGCTGTTTTTT.